A single sample is the source of the 19 T cell receptor beta chains below, sequenced in a study of T cell responses to AZD1222 COVID-19 vaccine. Measured with immunoSEQ multiplex PCR; TCRdb has only the in-frame clones, and not every one. The sample records 95,000 to 150,000 clones, over 80% being singletons. The sequences come from peripheral blood, collected on day 0 of AZD1222 vaccination. These receptors came from an adult in good health.

This CDR3 is CASSIRASGANVLTF. The CDR3 region has the DNA TGTGCCAGTAGTATCAGGGCATCTGGGGCCAACGTCCTGACTTTC. The chain is built from TRBV19 and TRBJ2-6; possibly TRBD1 for D (5 bases). Trimming pared 3 bases from V and 1 base from J, leaving 7 bases between. CDR1 is LNHDA and CDR2 is SQIVND in the germline V gene (reference sequence). The CDR3 runs to 15 residues.

This chain connects TRBV3-1 (or the pseudogene TRBV3-2) to TRBJ1-1, with D possibly being TRBD1 (5 bases). The CDR3 is 13 amino acids. Germline V gives CDR1 LGHDT, CDR2 YNNKEL (reference sequence). Trimming cost V 4 bases and J 5 bases, with 11 bases left between them. The DNA for the CDR3 is TGTGCCAGCAGCCCATCGGGGCTTACTGAAGCTTTCTTT. Translated, it gives CASSPSGLTEAFF.

The chain joins TRBV7-3 to TRBJ1-1, with a tentative D call TRBD1 (5 bases). The CDR3 length is 15 residues. Trimming stripped 5 bases from V and 1 base from J, with 14 bases between. Per the germline V gene, CDR1 is SGHTA and CDR2 is FQGTGA. Written as DNA, the CDR3 is TGTGCCAGCAGCCAAAATCGGGGGACGAACACTGAAGCTTTCTTT. Protein: CASSQNRGTNTEAFF.

This sequence joins TRBV2 and TRBJ1-4; TRBD1 agrees at 7 bases. J gave up 1 base and V 7 bases, and 9 bases lay outside the gene matches. The CDR3 loop spans 16 amino acids. Germline CDR1 is SNHLY and CDR2 is FYNNEI. In DNA form, the CDR3 reads TGTGCCAGCATGGCCTCCCCAGGGGGAACTAATGAAAAACTGTTTTTT. As protein: CASMASPGGTNEKLFF.

V gene TRBV7-9 combines with J gene TRBJ2-6; D is unclear. The CDR3 is 17 residues long. Per the germline V gene, CDR1 is SEHNR and CDR2 is FQNEAQ (reference sequence). The germline V and J ends were trimmed by 7 bases and 0 bases, with 16 bases remaining between them. The CDR3 loop is CASTRQGSSSGANVLTF. The CDR3 DNA follows: TGTGCCAGCACCCGACAAGGCAGTTCCTCTGGGGCCAACGTCCTGACTTTC.

This clone was detected once. The genes are TRBV4-2 and TRBJ1-1, with D possibly being TRBD1 (5 bases). Germline loops: CDR1 LGHNA, CDR2 YNFKEQ. V lost 0 bases and J 6 bases, leaving 14 bases between the germline ends. The CDR3 has 15 amino acids. Here the CDR3 DNA reads TGTGCCAGCAGCCAAGACCAATCGGGGCGGGCTGAAGCTTTCTTT. Translating gives CASSQDQSGRAEAFF.

This clone turned up a few times. The chain recombines TRBV6-2 or TRBV6-3 with TRBJ1-6; D not certain. The CDR3 is 15 residues long. CDR1 is MNHEY and CDR2 is SVGEGT in the germline V gene. Trimming cost V 6 bases and J 0 bases, with 9 bases left between them. CDR3 amino acids: CASSPKVSYNSPLHF. The CDR3 nucleotides are TGTGCCAGCAGCCCCAAGGTCTCCTATAATTCACCCCTCCACTTT.

The chain employs TRBV10-3 and TRBJ1-1, with D unclear. Germline CDR1 ENHRY, CDR2 SYGVKD. The CDR3 is 14 residues long. V lost 2 bases and J 4 bases, leaving 11 bases between the germline ends. The CDR3 sequence is CAISERQDGTEAFF. In nucleotides, the CDR3 is TGTGCCATCAGTGAGAGGCAGGATGGCACTGAAGCTTTCTTT.

The chain couples TRBV12-3 or TRBV12-4 to TRBJ2-1; unclear D gene. Trimming pared 3 bases from V and 8 bases from J, leaving 5 bases between. This CDR3 contains 11 residues. The CDR3 sequence is CASSFLYEQFF. The DNA for the CDR3 is TGTGCCAGCAGTTTTCTCTATGAGCAGTTCTTC.

V is TRBV6-2 or TRBV6-3 and J is TRBJ1-5, with a possible D match to TRBD1 (5 bases). This CDR3 region has 17 residues. V was trimmed by 6 bases and J by 6 bases, leaving 24 bases between them. Per the germline V gene, CDR1 is MNHEY and CDR2 is SVGEGT. In DNA form, the CDR3 reads TGTGCCAGCAGCCAACAAGGGGATTTAACGCTAGGTCAGCCCCAGCATTTT. The encoded protein is CASSQQGDLTLGQPQHF.

The chain links TRBV28 to TRBJ1-5; D gene ambiguous. Germline V lookup: CDR1 MDHEN, CDR2 SYDVKM. The CDR3 is 13 residues long. The V and J ends lost 4 bases and 6 bases respectively, with 10 bases between them. The CDR3 protein is CASSSGVIQPQHF. In nucleotides, the CDR3 is TGTGCCAGCAGTTCTGGGGTTATTCAGCCCCAGCATTTT.

The genes are TRBV19 and TRBJ1-2; D remains unclear. Germline V CDR1 and CDR2: LNHDA, SQIVND (reference sequence). V was trimmed by 3 bases and J by 2 bases, leaving 7 bases between them. This CDR3 comprises 13 residues. The CDR3, as DNA: TGTGCCAGTAGTATGGACGAAAACTATGGCTACACCTTC. As protein: CASSMDENYGYTF.

The sample holds one count of this clone. The chain combines TRBV2 with TRBJ2-5, with D perhaps TRBD2 (5 bases). Per the germline V gene, CDR1 is SNHLY and CDR2 is FYNNEI. V was cut by 8 bases and J by 1 base, with 11 bases left in between. CDR3 length equals 13 residues. CDR3 amino acids: CASLSGSQETQYF. The CDR3 DNA follows: TGTGCCAGCCTAAGCGGCAGCCAAGAGACCCAGTACTTC.

CDR3 in amino acids: CTSSQDKASGNYEQYF. The CDR3 nucleotides read TGCACCAGCAGCCAAGATAAGGCTAGCGGGAACTACGAGCAGTACTTC. The genes are TRBV1 and TRBJ2-7; no check of the table's D call, TRBD2, against the DNA was made. TRBV1 is labeled a pseudogene. The CDR3 loop spans 16 amino acids.

The chain uses TRBV9 and TRBJ1-1, with unresolved D. V was trimmed by 0 bases and J by 4 bases, leaving 7 bases between them. Germline CDR1 and CDR2: SGDLS and YYNGEE. This CDR3 region has 13 residues. CDR3 loop: CASSVDGPTEAFF. In DNA form, the CDR3 reads TGTGCCAGCAGCGTAGACGGGCCCACTGAAGCTTTCTTT.

The gene calls are TRBV3-1 (or the pseudogene TRBV3-2) and TRBJ2-7, with 9 bases matching TRBD2. Trimming cost V 7 bases and J 7 bases; bases outside gene matches: 14. The CDR3 contains 15 residues. Germline CDR1 is LGHDT and CDR2 is YNNKEL (reference sequence). The CDR3 loop reads CASKIGSGGPGEQYF. The CDR3 coding sequence is TGTGCCAGCAAAATTGGTAGCGGGGGCCCGGGTGAGCAGTACTTC.

The rearrangement links TRBV19 to TRBJ1-6; 8 bases match TRBD1. Per the germline V gene, CDR1 is LNHDA and CDR2 is SQIVND (reference sequence). The CDR3 length is 14 residues. Trimming cost V 4 bases and J 10 bases; bases outside gene matches: 6. The chain's CDR3 is CASSTTGGHSPLHF. The CDR3 coding sequence is TGTGCCAGTAGTACCACAGGGGGACACTCACCCCTCCACTTT.

V and J are TRBV7-6 and TRBJ1-1; unclear D gene. This CDR3 is built from 14 residues. From germline, CDR1 is SGHVS and CDR2 FNYEAQ. Trimming stripped 4 bases from V and 1 base from J, with 10 bases between. The DNA of the CDR3 is TGTGCCAGCAGCTCCGACCCGGGGAACACTGAAGCTTTCTTT. Translation gives CASSSDPGNTEAFF.

This chain connects TRBV3-1 (or the pseudogene TRBV3-2) to TRBJ2-7, with D perhaps given as TRBD1 or TRBD2 (5 bases each). The germline gives CDR1 LGHDT, CDR2 YNNKEL (reference sequence). With 2 bases removed from V and 6 bases from J, the gap between germline ends came to 14 bases. This CDR3 has 14 residues. Here the CDR3 DNA reads TGTGCCAGCAGCCAAAAGATGGGGGTGGGCGAGCAGTACTTC. Translating gives CASSQKMGVGEQYF.